The rows below give T cell receptor beta chains drawn from one sample of a study of shared clonotypes between healthy human individuals. Profiling relied on immunoSEQ multiplex PCR, and the TCRdb table lists in-frame clones only, not all of them. The table includes under 2,500,000 clones, 95% detected once. What was sequenced was naive CD4+ T cells sorted from blood. These receptors were taken from a young man in good health. Each CDR3 is given with its conserved first and last residue. The D gene is left open where the match is weak. Expanded clones are given a class, and other clones once, few, many or no size at all.

TRBV6-1,.,TRBJ2-7,.,CASSQGIYHEQYF,TGTGCCAGTAGTCAGGGTATCTACCACGAGCAGTACTTC
TRBV6-6,.,TRBJ2-5,.,CASSSPAVQETQYF,TGTGCCAGCAGTTCCCCCGCGGTCCAAGAGACCCAGTACTTC
TRBV14,.,TRBJ2-7,.,CASSEEPGHFSYEQYF,TGTGCCAGCAGCGAGGAACCGGGACACTTCTCCTACGAGCAGTACTTC
TRBV7-3,TRBD1,TRBJ1-1,.,CASSRNSGGEAFF,TGTGCCAGCAGCCGGAACTCAGGGGGGGAAGCTTTCTTT
TRBV7-2,TRBD1,TRBJ1-3,.,CASSLGQGRLENTIYF,TGTGCCAGCAGCTTGGGACAGGGCCGTCTGGAAAACACCATATATTTT
TRBV10-3,.,TRBJ2-4,.,CAISEPNLGIQYF,TGTGCCATCAGTGAGCCCAATTTGGGCATTCAGTACTTC
TRBV27,.,TRBJ2-1,.,CASSPGAYNEQFF,TGTGCCAGCAGCCCGGGGGCCTACAATGAGCAGTTCTTC
TRBV11-3,.,TRBJ1-1,.,CASSWTANTEAFF,TGTGCCAGCAGCTGGACAGCGAACACTGAAGCTTTCTTT
TRBV19,TRBD1,TRBJ1-1,.,CASSRGQGQNTEAFF,TGTGCCAGTAGTAGGGGACAGGGGCAAAACACTGAAGCTTTCTTT
TRBV30,.,TRBJ1-6,.,CAWRDHEILLHF,TGTGCCTGGAGGGACCACGAGATACTACTCCACTTT
TRBV19,TRBD1,TRBJ1-4,once,CASRTGTTNEKLFF,TGTGCCAGTAGGACAGGGACGACTAATGAAAAACTGTTTTTT
TRBV6-5,.,TRBJ2-7,.,CASSYLQAYEQYF,TGTGCCAGCAGTTACTTGCAGGCCTACGAGCAGTACTTC
TRBV6-6,TRBD2,TRBJ2-7,.,CASSWSSGTREQYF,TGTGCCAGCAGTTGGAGTAGCGGGACCCGAGAGCAGTACTTC
TRBV7-2,TRBD2,TRBJ2-3,.,CASSTRGTRRTDTQYF,TGTGCCAGCAGCACAAGGGGGACTAGGCGCACAGATACGCAGTATTTT
TRBV18,TRBD2,TRBJ2-1,.,CASSPPGLAGALGNEQFF,TGTGCCAGCTCACCACCGGGACTAGCGGGGGCCCTCGGGAATGAGCAGTTCTTC
TRBV10-1,.,TRBJ1-1,.,CASSEYRAMNTEAFF,TGCGCCAGCAGTGAGTACAGAGCAATGAACACTGAAGCTTTCTTT
TRBV7-9,.,TRBJ1-6,.,CASSSRASLSSYNSPLHF,TGTGCCAGCAGCTCCAGGGCCAGTCTCAGCTCCTATAATTCACCCCTCCACTTT
TRBV2,TRBD1,TRBJ2-2,.,CASRSGQANTGELFF,TGTGCCAGCAGGTCGGGACAGGCGAACACCGGGGAGCTGTTTTTT
TRBV10-3,.,TRBJ2-5,.,CAISLGSTGQETQYF,TGTGCCATCTCATTAGGGTCAACAGGGCAAGAGACCCAGTACTTC
TRBV2,TRBD2,TRBJ2-1,.,CASGTKQDEQFF,TGTGCCAGCGGGACTAAGCAGGATGAGCAGTTCTTC
TRBV5-4,.,TRBJ2-7,.,CASSPSGTKGSYEQYF,TGTGCCAGCAGCCCTTCCGGGACAAAGGGGTCCTACGAGCAGTACTTC
TRBV30,TRBD1,TRBJ2-1,.,CAWSVRQGLYNEQFF,TGTGCCTGGAGTGTAAGACAGGGGCTCTACAATGAGCAGTTCTTC
TRBV6-1,.,TRBJ1-2,.,CASSEKVVGTNGYTF,TGTGCCAGCAGTGAAAAGGTGGTAGGAACTAATGGCTACACCTTC
TRBV7-9,TRBD2,TRBJ2-1,.,CASSLARLADYNEQFF,TGTGCCAGCAGCTTAGCGCGACTAGCAGATTACAATGAGCAGTTCTTC
TRBV7-2,TRBD1,TRBJ1-3,.,CASSLDRVTGNTIYF,TGTGCCAGCAGCTTGGACAGGGTAACTGGAAACACCATATATTTT
TRBV28,.,TRBJ1-2,.,CASSTLRGGGYTF,TGTGCCAGCAGTACCCTCAGGGGTGGTGGCTACACCTTC
TRBV6-6,.,TRBJ2-7,.,CASYGGPGSEQYF,TGTGCCAGCTACGGGGGGCCGGGCTCCGAGCAGTACTTC
TRBV18,.,TRBJ2-7,.,CASSHGRNSYEQYF,TGTGCCAGCTCCCATGGACGTAACTCCTACGAGCAGTACTTC
TRBV2,.,TRBJ2-1,few,CASSAGRRDEQFF,TGTGCCAGCAGTGCCGGTCGGCGGGATGAGCAGTTCTTC
TRBV7-2,.,TRBJ1-2,.,CASSPGTTNGYTF,TGTGCCAGCAGCCCTGGGACAACTAATGGCTACACCTTC
TRBV6-6,TRBD1,TRBJ2-7,.,CASSHPGQGPYEQYF,TGTGCCAGCAGTCATCCAGGACAGGGTCCGTACGAGCAGTACTTC
TRBV7-2,.,TRBJ2-5,.,CASSLGGVAQETQYF,TGTGCCAGCAGCTTAGGCGGGGTGGCCCAAGAGACCCAGTACTTC
TRBV14,.,TRBJ1-4,.,CASSQDPRGGDNEKLFF,TGTGCCAGCAGCCAAGATCCCCGCGGGGGGGATAATGAAAAACTGTTTTTT
TRBV19,TRBD1,TRBJ1-5,.,CASSTTGDTLNQPQHF,TGTGCCAGTAGTACCACAGGGGATACCCTTAATCAGCCCCAGCATTTT
TRBV30,.,TRBJ1-1,.,CAWSGGSTEAFF,TGTGCCTGGAGCGGAGGGAGCACTGAAGCTTTCTTT
TRBV7-2,.,TRBJ2-7,.,CASSQRGNLYEQYF,TGTGCCAGCAGCCAACGGGGGAATTTGTACGAGCAGTACTTC
TRBV30,.,TRBJ2-7,.,CAWETGAYEQYF,TGTGCCTGGGAGACAGGAGCTTACGAGCAGTACTTC
TRBV2,.,TRBJ1-4,.,CASSSSGKLFF,TGTGCCAGCAGTTCTTCAGGAAAACTGTTTTTT
TRBV11-3,.,TRBJ2-1,.,CASSLGSSYNEQFF,TGTGCCAGCAGCTTAGGTAGCTCCTACAATGAGCAGTTCTTC
TRBV6-1,.,TRBJ2-4,.,CASSERGVAKNIQYF,TGTGCCAGCAGTGAAAGGGGTGTAGCCAAAAACATTCAGTACTTC
TRBV2,TRBD1,TRBJ1-5,once,CASRMGQVSNQPQHF,TGTGCCAGCAGAATGGGACAGGTTAGCAATCAGCCCCAGCATTTT
TRBV5-1,.,TRBJ2-5,.,CASSLDGRDQETQYF,TGCGCCAGCAGCTTGGATGGGCGGGATCAAGAGACCCAGTACTTC
TRBV25-1,TRBD2,TRBJ2-7,once,CATGLAGAYEQYF,TGTGCCACCGGACTAGCGGGAGCATACGAGCAGTACTTC
TRBV30,.,TRBJ1-1,.,CAWSGGVSTEAFF,TGTGCCTGGAGTGGGGGGGTAAGCACTGAAGCTTTCTTT
TRBV30,.,TRBJ1-4,.,CAWSGVLNEKLFF,TGTGCCTGGAGTGGGGTCCTTAATGAAAAACTGTTTTTT